This TCR beta chain appears in the sequencing data of a study of control samples from healthy donors and cancer patients. This CDR3 is 12 amino acids long. Trimming took 3 bases from V and 1 from J, leaving 2 bases between them. The germline V gene encodes CDR1 WNHNN and CDR2 SYGVQD (reference sequence). The data were produced by immunoSEQ multiplex PCR, yet TCRdb's version contains in-frame clones alone and is incomplete. The sample has about 95,000 clones; about 88% are singletons. The sequencing input was blood. The receptor was derived from a woman aged 65 to 85 in good health. V usage is TRBV10-1 and J usage is TRBJ2-3, with D uncertain. CDR3 amino acids: CASSEGTDTQYF. The CDR3 nucleotides read TGCGCCAGCAGTGAAGGCACAGATACGCAGTATTTT.